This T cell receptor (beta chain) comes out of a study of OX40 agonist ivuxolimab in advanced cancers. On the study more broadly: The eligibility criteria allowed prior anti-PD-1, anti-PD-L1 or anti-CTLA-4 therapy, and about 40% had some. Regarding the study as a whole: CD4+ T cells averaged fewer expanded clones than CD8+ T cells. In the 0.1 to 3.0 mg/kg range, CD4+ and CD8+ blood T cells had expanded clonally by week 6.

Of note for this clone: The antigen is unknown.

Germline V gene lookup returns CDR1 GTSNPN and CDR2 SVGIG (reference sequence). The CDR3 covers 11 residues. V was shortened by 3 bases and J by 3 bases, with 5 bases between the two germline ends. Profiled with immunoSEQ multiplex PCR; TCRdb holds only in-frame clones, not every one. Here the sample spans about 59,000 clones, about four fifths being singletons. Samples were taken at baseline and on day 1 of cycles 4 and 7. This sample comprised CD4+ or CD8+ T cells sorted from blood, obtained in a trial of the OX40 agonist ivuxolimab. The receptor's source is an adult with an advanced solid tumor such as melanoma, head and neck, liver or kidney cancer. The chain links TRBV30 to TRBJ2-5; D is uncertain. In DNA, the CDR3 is TGTGCCTGGAGGAGAGAAGAGACCCAGTACTTC. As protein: CAWRREETQYF.